Listed here is a single T cell receptor (beta chain). Autoimmune disease history or systemic immunosuppression was exclusionary. J lost 3 bases, V lost 6 bases, and 3 bases had no gene match. The CDR3 is 14 residues long. Germline V gene sequence: CDR1 ENHRY, CDR2 SYGVKD. This sample stems from a study of OX40 agonist ivuxolimab in advanced cancers. Study summary: Aged about 20 to 80 with a mean of approximately 57 years, they were approximately 79% male.

The table came from immunoSEQ multiplex PCR; TCRdb's copy has only in-frame clones and leaves some out. The sample lists 45,000 to 70,000 clones; about 86% were seen once. The chain couples TRBV10-3 to TRBJ2-1; 9 nucleotides align to TRBD1. The sequencing here drew on CD4+ or CD8+ T cells sorted from blood, taken in a trial of the OX40 agonist ivuxolimab. This sequence was found in an adult with an advanced solid tumor such as melanoma, head and neck, liver or kidney cancer. CDR3 residues: CAIRGQGLYNEQFF. The CDR3 DNA sequence: TGTGCCATCAGGGGACAGGGTCTCTACAATGAGCAGTTCTTC.